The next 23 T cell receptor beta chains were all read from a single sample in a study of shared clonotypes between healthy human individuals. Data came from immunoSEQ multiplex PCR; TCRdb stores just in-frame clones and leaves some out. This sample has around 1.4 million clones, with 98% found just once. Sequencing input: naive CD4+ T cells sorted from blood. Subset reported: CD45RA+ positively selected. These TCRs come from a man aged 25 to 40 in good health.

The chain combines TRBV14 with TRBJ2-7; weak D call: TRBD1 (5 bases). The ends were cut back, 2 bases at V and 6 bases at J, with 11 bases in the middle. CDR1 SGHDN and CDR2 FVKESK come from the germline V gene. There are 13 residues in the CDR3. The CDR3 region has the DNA TGTGCCAGCAGCCAAACAGGTGGATCCGAGCAGTACTTC. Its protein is CASSQTGGSEQYF.

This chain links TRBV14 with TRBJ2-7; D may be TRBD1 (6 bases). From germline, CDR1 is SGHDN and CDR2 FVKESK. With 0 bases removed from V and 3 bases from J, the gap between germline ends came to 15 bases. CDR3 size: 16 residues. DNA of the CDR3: TGTGCCAGCAGCCAAGATTCCCTTGGACAGCTCTACGAGCAGTACTTC. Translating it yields CASSQDSLGQLYEQYF.

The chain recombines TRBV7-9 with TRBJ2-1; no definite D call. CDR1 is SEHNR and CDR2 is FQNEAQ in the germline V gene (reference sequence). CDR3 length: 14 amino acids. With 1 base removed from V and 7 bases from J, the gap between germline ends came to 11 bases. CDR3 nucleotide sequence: TGTGCCAGCAGCTTAGGGGCGGCGAAGAATGAGCAGTTCTTC. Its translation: CASSLGAAKNEQFF.

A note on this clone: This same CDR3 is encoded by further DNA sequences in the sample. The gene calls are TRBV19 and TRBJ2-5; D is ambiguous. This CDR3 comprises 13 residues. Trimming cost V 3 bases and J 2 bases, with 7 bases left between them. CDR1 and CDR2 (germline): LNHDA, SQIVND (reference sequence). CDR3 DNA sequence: TGTGCCAGTAGTATTGGCCAGCAAGAGACCCAGTACTTC. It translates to CASSIGQQETQYF.

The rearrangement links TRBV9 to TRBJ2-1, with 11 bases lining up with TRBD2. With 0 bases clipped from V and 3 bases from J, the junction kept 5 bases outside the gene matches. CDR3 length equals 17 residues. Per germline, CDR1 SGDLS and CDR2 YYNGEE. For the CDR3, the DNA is TGTGCCAGCAGCGTAGAAGTAGGGACTAGCGGCTACAATGAGCAGTTCTTC. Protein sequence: CASSVEVGTSGYNEQFF. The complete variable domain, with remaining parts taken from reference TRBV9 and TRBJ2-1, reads DSGVTQTPKHLITATGQRVTLRCSPRSGDLSVYWYQQSLDQGLQFLIQYYNGEERAKGNILERFSAQQFPDLHSELNLSSLELGDSALYFCASSVEVGTSGYNEQFFGPGTRLTVL.

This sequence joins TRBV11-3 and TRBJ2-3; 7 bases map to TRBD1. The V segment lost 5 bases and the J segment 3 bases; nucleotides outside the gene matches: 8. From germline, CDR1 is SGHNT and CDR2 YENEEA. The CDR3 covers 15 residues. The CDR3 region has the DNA TGTGCCAGCAGCGCGCACAGGGGTGGGACAGATACGCAGTATTTT. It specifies CASSAHRGGTDTQYF.

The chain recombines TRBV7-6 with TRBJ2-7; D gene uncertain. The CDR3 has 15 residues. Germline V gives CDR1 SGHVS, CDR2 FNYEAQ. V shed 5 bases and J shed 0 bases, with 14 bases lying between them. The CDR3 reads CASSPAWGSSYEQYF. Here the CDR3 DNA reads TGTGCCAGCAGCCCAGCATGGGGTAGCTCCTACGAGCAGTACTTC.

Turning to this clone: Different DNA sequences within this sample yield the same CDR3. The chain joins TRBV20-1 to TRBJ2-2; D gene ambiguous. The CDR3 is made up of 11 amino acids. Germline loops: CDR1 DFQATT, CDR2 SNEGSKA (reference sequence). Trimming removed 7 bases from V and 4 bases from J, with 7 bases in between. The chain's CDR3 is CSVRSTGELFF. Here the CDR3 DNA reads TGCAGTGTCAGGAGCACCGGGGAGCTGTTTTTT.

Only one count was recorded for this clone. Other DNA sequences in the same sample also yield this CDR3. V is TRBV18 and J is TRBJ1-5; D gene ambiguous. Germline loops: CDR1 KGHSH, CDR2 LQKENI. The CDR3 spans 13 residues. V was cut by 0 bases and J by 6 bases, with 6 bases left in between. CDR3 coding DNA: TGTGCCAGCTCACCACCCCCTGGTCAGCCCCAGCATTTT. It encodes CASSPPPGQPQHF.

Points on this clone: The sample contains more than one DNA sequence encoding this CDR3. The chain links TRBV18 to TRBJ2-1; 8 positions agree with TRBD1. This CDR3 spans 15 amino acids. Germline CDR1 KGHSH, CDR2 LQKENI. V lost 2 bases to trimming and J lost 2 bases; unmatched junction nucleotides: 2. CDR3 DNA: TGTGCCAGCTCACCAAGGACAGGGACCTACAATGAGCAGTTCTTC. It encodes CASSPRTGTYNEQFF. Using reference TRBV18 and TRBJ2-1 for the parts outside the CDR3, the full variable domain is NAGVMQNPRHLVRRRGQEARLRCSPMKGHSHVYWYRQLPEEGLKFMVYLQKENIIDESGMPKERFSAEFPKEGPSILRIQQVVRGDSAAYFCASSPRTGTYNEQFFGPGTRLTVL.

The CDR3 reads CASSPAGREHSYEQYF. CDR3 in DNA: TGTGCCAGCAGCCCAGCAGGGCGGGAGCATTCCTACGAGCAGTACTTC. The V gene is TRBV5-4, the J gene TRBJ2-7; 7 nucleotides line up with TRBD2. The junction had 11 bases not matched to a gene; V was cut back by 4 bases and J by 1 base. Germline V CDR1 and CDR2: SGHNT, YYREEE (reference sequence). The CDR3 has 16 amino acids.

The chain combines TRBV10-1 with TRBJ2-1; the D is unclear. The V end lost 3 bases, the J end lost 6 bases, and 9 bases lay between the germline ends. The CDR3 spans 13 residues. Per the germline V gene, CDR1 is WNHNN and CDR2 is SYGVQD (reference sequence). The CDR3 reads CASSDLVGNEQFF. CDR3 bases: TGCGCCAGCAGTGACCTCGTGGGCAATGAGCAGTTCTTC.

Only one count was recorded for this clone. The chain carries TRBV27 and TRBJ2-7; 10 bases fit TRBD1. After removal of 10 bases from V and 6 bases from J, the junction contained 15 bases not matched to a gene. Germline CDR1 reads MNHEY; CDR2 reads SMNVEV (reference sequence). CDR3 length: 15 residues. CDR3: CATHRTGTGEGEQYF. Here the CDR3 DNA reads TGTGCCACACATCGGACAGGGACAGGGGAAGGCGAGCAGTACTTC.

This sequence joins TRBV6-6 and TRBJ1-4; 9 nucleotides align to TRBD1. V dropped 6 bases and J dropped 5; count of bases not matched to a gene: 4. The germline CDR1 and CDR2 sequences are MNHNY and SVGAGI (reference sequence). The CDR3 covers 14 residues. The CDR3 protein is CASRAGTGNEKLFF. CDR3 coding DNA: TGTGCCAGCAGGGCCGGGACAGGGAATGAAAAACTGTTTTTT.

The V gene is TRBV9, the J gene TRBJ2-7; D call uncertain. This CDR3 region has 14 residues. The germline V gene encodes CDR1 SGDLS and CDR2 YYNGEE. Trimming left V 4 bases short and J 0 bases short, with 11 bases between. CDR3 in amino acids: CASSQRADSYEQYF. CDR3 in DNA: TGTGCCAGCAGCCAAAGGGCCGACTCCTACGAGCAGTACTTC.

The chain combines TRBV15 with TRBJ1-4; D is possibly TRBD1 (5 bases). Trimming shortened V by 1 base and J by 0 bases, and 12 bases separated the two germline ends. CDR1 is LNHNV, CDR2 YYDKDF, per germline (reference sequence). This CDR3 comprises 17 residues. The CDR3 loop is CATSRVGTYPTNEKLFF. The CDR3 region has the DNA TGTGCCACCAGCAGAGTGGGGACGTATCCAACTAATGAAAAACTGTTTTTT.

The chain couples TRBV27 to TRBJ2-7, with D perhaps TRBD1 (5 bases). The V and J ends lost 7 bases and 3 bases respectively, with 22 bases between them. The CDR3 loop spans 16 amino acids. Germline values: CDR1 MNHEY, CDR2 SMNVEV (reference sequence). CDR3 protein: CASNARTGVGLYEQYF. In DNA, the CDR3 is TGTGCCAGCAATGCACGGACCGGAGTGGGGCTCTACGAGCAGTACTTC.

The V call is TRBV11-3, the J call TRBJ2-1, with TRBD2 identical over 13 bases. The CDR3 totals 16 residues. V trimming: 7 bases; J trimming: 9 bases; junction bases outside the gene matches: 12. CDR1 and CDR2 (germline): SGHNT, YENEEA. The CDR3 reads CASNGLAGVSSGEQFF. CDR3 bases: TGTGCCAGCAACGGACTAGCGGGAGTCTCTTCGGGTGAGCAGTTCTTC.

This chain's CDR3 is CASSLVYRGTDTQYF. As DNA, the CDR3 is TGTGCCAGCAGCTTGGTCTACAGGGGCACAGATACGCAGTATTTT. This rearrangement joins TRBV5-4 to TRBJ2-3; perhaps TRBD1 as D (6 bases). The CDR3 spans 15 residues. V shed 0 bases and J shed 1 base, with 9 bases lying between them. From germline, CDR1 is SGHNT and CDR2 YYREEE (reference sequence). Full variable domain (remainder filled in from reference TRBV5-4 and TRBJ2-3): ETGVTQSPTHLIKTRGQQVTLRCSSQSGHNTVSWYQQALGQGPQFIFQYYREEENGRGNFPPRFSGLQFPNYSSELNVNALELDDSALYLCASSLVYRGTDTQYFGPGTRLTVL.

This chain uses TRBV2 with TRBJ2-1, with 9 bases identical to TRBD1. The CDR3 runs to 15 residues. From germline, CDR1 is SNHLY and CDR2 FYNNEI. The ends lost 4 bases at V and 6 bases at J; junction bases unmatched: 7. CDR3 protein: CASSGGQGVANEQFF. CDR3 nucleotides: TGTGCCAGCAGTGGGGGACAGGGAGTTGCCAATGAGCAGTTCTTC.

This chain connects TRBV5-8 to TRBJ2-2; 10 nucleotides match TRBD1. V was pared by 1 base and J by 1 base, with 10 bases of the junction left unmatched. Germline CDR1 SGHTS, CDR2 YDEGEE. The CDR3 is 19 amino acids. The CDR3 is CASSLKGTGVPMNTGELFF. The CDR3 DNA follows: TGTGCCAGCAGCTTGAAGGGGACAGGGGTCCCCATGAACACCGGGGAGCTGTTTTTT.

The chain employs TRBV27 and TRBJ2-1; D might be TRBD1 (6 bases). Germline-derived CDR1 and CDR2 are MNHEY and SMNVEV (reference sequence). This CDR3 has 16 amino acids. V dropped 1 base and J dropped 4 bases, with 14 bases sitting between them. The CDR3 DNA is TGTGCCAGCAGTTTATTCGGGGACACGACATACAATGAGCAGTTCTTC. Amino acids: CASSLFGDTTYNEQFF.

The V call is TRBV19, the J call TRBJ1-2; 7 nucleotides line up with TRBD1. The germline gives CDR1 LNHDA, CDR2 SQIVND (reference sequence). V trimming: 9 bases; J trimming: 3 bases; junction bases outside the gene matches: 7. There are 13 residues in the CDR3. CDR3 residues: CASRTGADYGYTF. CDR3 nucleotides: TGTGCCAGCCGAACAGGGGCTGACTATGGCTACACCTTC.